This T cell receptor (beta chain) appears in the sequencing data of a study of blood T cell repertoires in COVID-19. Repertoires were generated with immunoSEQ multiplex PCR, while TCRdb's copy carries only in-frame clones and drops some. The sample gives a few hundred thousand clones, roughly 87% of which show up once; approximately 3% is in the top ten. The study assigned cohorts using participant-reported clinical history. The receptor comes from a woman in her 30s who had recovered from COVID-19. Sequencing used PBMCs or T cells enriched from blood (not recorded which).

CDR3 DNA: TGCGCCAGCAGCTGGATGACTAGTACCTACAATGAGCAGTTCTTC. It yields the protein CASSWMTSTYNEQFF. The gene calls are TRBV5-1 and TRBJ2-1; possible D gene TRBD2, 6 bases. CDR3 size: 15 residues. Between the trimmed V and J ends, which lost 3 bases and 2 bases, there was a span of 12 bases. The V gene's germline CDR1 is SGHRS and CDR2 YFSETQ.